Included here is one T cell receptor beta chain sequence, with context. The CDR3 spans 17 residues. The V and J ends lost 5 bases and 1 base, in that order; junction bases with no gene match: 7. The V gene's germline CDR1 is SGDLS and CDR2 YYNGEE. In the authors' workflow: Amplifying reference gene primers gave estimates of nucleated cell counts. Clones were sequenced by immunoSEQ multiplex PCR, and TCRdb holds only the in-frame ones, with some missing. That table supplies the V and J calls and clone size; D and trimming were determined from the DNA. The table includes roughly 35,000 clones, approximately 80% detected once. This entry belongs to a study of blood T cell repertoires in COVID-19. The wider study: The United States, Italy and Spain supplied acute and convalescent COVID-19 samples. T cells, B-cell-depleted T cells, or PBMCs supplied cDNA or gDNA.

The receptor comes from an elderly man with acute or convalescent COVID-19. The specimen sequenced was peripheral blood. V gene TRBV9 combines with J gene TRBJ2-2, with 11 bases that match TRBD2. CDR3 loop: CASRSGTSGMNTGELFF. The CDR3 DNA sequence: TGTGCCAGCAGGTCCGGGACTAGCGGTATGAACACCGGGGAGCTGTTTTTT.